Here is one TCR beta chain with its context. This clonotype was detected only a few times. Its recognized antigen is unknown. No clone much larger than this one lies a single base away; base qualities are absent. Donors were under 40 systemically healthy Caucasian individuals from Russia aged roughly 6 to 90 years. Approximately 11 milliliters of peripheral blood were drawn from each donor into EDTA-treated Vacutainer tubes. Ficoll-Paque density-gradient centrifugation was used to isolate PBMCs, with at least 6.5 million per sample. Trizol reagent was used to extract total RNA from the PBMCs, yielding at least 5 micrograms per sample. For every donor, an aliquot of PBMCs went through flow cytometry to measure the percentages of naive CD45RAhigh/CD27high T cells. These data belong to a study of blood T cells in healthy people across ages (dated by TCRdb to 2013 to 2016). The study in broad terms: In model experiments, template switching captured roughly one uniquely barcoded TCR beta cDNA molecule for every two T cells. Age-related changes in TCR beta repertoire diversity were measured in the study by deep sequencing normalized with unique cDNA molecular identifiers. For two donors (one aged 18 to 30 and one aged 80 or older), the study analyzed two additional independent replicas of 1 million unique cDNA reads from the same blood draw. To avoid experimental bias, donors of different ages were spread randomly across the sequencing lanes. The donors were divided into four age groups: young (average roughly 15 years), middle-aged (approximately 41), aged (62) and long-lived (roughly 88).

Libraries were prepared through 5' RACE. For sequencing, an Illumina HiSeq 2500 was employed. A second PCR of roughly 7 to 11 cycles was performed with a sample-barcoded 5' primer and a J-beta primer mix. A template-switch 5' adaptor carrying 12 random nucleotides introduced a unique molecular identifier onto each TCR beta cDNA molecule. At least 2.5 million CDR3-containing paired-end reads were obtained from each sample. All of the RNA was converted into first-strand cDNA using the Mint cDNA synthesis kit, with a TRBC-specific oligonucleotide serving as the primer. After uracil-DNA glycosylase treatment, a first 18-cycle PCR used universal primers M1SS and BC2_uni_R on all cDNA. In the original analysis: Each sample was normalized by randomly selecting 1 million high-quality reads, each carrying a distinct molecular identifier. Reads sharing molecular identifiers were discarded rather than binned into consensus sequences. CDR3 identification, clonotype clustering and error correction used MiTCR with a Q25 quality threshold and the strictest error-elimination algorithm. A nonparametric unseen species model with Euler transformation was used to estimate a lower bound on total TCR beta diversity. TCRdb reanalyzed the raw reads on its own, using fastp at Q25 for trimming and MiXCR for clone calling, and kept in-frame beta chains. Rows with one shared CDR3 protein collapse into an entry with the most common genes and DNA. These V and J calls derive from TCRdb rather than the authors' analysis. Counted in this sample were 1.5 million or so distinct CDR3 sequences; roughly 43% of them appeared once. Approximately 4.1% of the sample is in the top ten clones.

Beyond this particular receptor, the publication reports: Because donor CMV infection status was unknown, age-related changes in expanded clonotypes were potentially confounded. Total diversity estimates from one million sequenced T cells were considered lower bounds and underestimates. Since profiling was done on bulk unsorted PBMCs, naive and antigen-experienced compartments could not be conclusively compared. There was a strong correlation between observed TCR beta diversity and the percentage of naive T cells measured by flow cytometry. Observed TCR beta diversity per million T cells fell roughly linearly with age, and a significant reduction was already apparent by age roughly 40. Compared with the aged group, more naive CD4+ T cells, fewer expanded clones and increased TCR diversity were shown by the long-lived group, suggesting age selection.

The sample was blood. This TCR was recovered from a woman aged 18-29 years in good health.

The DNA sequence is TGCAGTGCTAGAGTGGAGACAGGGACCTACAATGAGCAGTTCTTC. Translated, this gives CSARVETGTYNEQFF. The chain is encoded by TRBV20-1 joined to TRBJ2-1; TRBD1 agrees with 7 junctional bases. The CDR3 starts with the cysteine, ends with the phenylalanine, and has 15 residues. Only CDR3 DNA remains: 45 bases, in frame from the first base. Looking up the germline V gene (reference sequence) yields CDR1 DFQATT and CDR2 SNEGSKA. V is pruned by 1 base and J by 2 bases, leaving 5 bases of the junction without a gene match.